These T cell receptor beta chains were read from a single sample in a study of T cells after yellow fever vaccination. TCRdb analysed the 5' RACE reads with MiXCR anew, one entry per CDR3 protein. The data hold roughly 500,000 distinct CDR3 sequences, with roughly 19% observed a single time. Sequenced here: PBMCs, sampled 15 days after the yellow fever booster vaccination. The receptors originated from a man aged 25-45 years who received the YFV17D yellow fever vaccine. Each CDR3 is given without its conserved first and last residue. A D gene is named only where the DNA matches it firmly.

d_gene	j_gene	v_gene	CDR3aa
TRBD2	TRBJ2-7	TRBV5-1	ASSLVVAGVYEQY
TRBD1	TRBJ2-1	TRBV2	ASRRTGDNEQF
TRBD1	TRBJ1-5	TRBV20-1	SARRDRDHQPQH
TRBD2	TRBJ2-1	TRBV9	ASSDDLAGERF
-	TRBJ1-1	TRBV6-1	ASSTARGRVTEAF
-	TRBJ2-7	TRBV10-3	AIRDPYEQY
-	TRBJ2-7	TRBV11-2	ASSRNDNSYEQY
TRBD1	TRBJ1-2	TRBV19	ASIDRGAYGYT
-	TRBJ2-7	TRBV4-3	ASSQGGGLIEQY
-	TRBJ2-5	TRBV20-1	SARDQHRSETQY
TRBD2	TRBJ2-3	TRBV3-1	ASSLWGLADTDTQY
TRBD2	TRBJ2-7	TRBV27	ASSLTGGRVYEQY
-	TRBJ2-7	TRBV20-1	SARDGRASYEQY
-	TRBJ1-6	TRBV4-1	ASSQQSSYNSPLH
-	TRBJ2-7	TRBV30	AWSVIGQTYEQY
TRBD1	TRBJ2-2	TRBV11-3	ASSLVGTGLNTGELF
-	TRBJ2-7	TRBV7-2	ASSLSPWEQY
-	TRBJ2-6	TRBV30	AWSVTAKVSGANVLT
TRBD2	TRBJ2-3	TRBV20-1	CARDLASGSTDTQY
-	TRBJ2-5	TRBV7-9	ASSIEGPRKTTQY
-	TRBJ2-5	TRBV7-9	ASSDSSAKTQY
-	TRBJ2-2	TRBV12-3/TRBV12-4	ASSTDNPGTGELF
-	TRBJ2-1	TRBV20-1	SARLRGGAWNEQF
TRBD2	TRBJ2-2	TRBV6-1	ASSHLAGGITGELF
-	TRBJ2-6	TRBV29-1	SVVQGGTGANVLT
-	TRBJ2-2	TRBV7-2	ASSLGPGWAGELF
-	TRBJ1-1	TRBV5-1	ASSLGGFGTEAF
TRBD1	TRBJ2-3	TRBV18	ASSPGRPRSGGDTQY
-	TRBJ2-2	TRBV12-3/TRBV12-4	ASSSHPTGMNTGELF
TRBD2	TRBJ2-1	TRBV7-9	ASSKRLAELNEQF
TRBD2	TRBJ2-7	TRBV27	ASSFSLAGLTYEQY
TRBD2	TRBJ2-3	TRBV29-1	SVVGGRLHDGSTDTQY
TRBD1	TRBJ1-2	TRBV12-3/TRBV12-4	ASSGGQANGYT
TRBD1	TRBJ1-1	TRBV9	ASSLTGEGTEAF
-	TRBJ1-3	TRBV6-1	ASSDNSGNTIY